This T cell receptor beta chain was found in a study of lymphopenia after photon versus proton radiotherapy (dated by TCRdb to the late 2010s). For the study in its entirety: In patients with gastrointestinal tumors who developed high-grade lymphopenia, the study compared the immunological effects of photon radiation therapy with those of proton radiation therapy. The cohort included over 15 patients with gastrointestinal tumors who developed lymphopenia after receiving either photon or proton therapy. The study aimed to characterize how the two radiation modalities differ in their impact on the immune system.

On this clone: What this receptor recognizes is not known. No much larger clonotype is one base removed from it; base qualities were not supplied.

Results and caveats for the whole study, not just this receptor: Across the cohort, an inverse correlation was found between a larger post-nadir drop in TCR diversity and overall survival time among patients who died. The survival association was examined only in patients who died, and the authors described better survival with proton therapy as a possibility, not as a demonstrated result. After the lymphocyte count nadir, repertoires from photon-treated patients showed oligoclonal expansion, particularly of CD8+ Temra cells, and this expansion drove the decline in diversity. During treatment, patients who received proton therapy stayed relatively stable, whereas patients who received photon therapy lost naive T cells and TCR diversity and gained effector/memory populations.

Libraries were prepared through the immunoSEQ multiplex PCR assay. T cell repertoires were profiled by deep sequencing of rearranged TCR beta loci, alongside multiparametric flow cytometry. Imported from immuneACCESS, the table was reduced by TCRdb to in-frame sequences with V and J called. These copies leave out some clones; in studies compared against another copy, an unresolved V gene accounts for under half, and the cause of the remainder is not known. Counted in this sample were 65,000 to 90,000 clones; around 90% of them appeared once. The ten largest clones capture approximately 2.1% of the sample. The germline V gene gives CDR1 as MRHNA and CDR2 as SNTAGT. Trimmed from V: 4 bases; trimmed from J: 7 bases; junction bases lacking a gene match: 6. The CDR3 goes from the cysteine to the phenylalanine over 15 residues. Kept here is only the CDR3 DNA, which spans 45 bases and is read in frame from base 1.

Rearrangement joined TRBV6-4 to TRBJ2-1; 11 bases in the junction line up with TRBD2. The receptor comes from a middle-aged woman with cholangiocarcinoma. Sample: peripheral blood, taken from a patient treated with photon-based radiotherapy. The CDR3 region: CASSGIAGGLNEQFF. The DNA sequence follows: TGTGCCAGCAGTGGAATAGCGGGGGGGCTTAATGAGCAGTTCTTC.